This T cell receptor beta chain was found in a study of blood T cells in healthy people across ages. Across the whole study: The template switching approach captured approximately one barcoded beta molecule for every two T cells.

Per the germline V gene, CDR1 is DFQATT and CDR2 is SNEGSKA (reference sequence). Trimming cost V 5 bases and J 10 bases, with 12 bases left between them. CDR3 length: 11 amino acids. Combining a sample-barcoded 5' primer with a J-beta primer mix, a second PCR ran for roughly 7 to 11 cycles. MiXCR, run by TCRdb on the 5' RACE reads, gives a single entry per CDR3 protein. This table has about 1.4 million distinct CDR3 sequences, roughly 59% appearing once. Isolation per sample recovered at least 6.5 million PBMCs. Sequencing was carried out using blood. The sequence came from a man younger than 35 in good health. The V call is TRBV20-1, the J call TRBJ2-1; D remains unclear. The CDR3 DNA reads TGCAGTGCTCGGGTCATCTACGAGCAGTTCTTC. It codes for CSARVIYEQFF.